Shown below are 14 T cell receptor beta chains from a single sample sequenced in a study of blood T cell repertoires in COVID-19. Repertoires were generated with immunoSEQ multiplex PCR, while TCRdb's copy carries only in-frame clones and drops some. The table lists roughly 320,000 clones, 85% to 95% of them singletons. Sequenced: PBMCs or T cells enriched from blood (not recorded which). All receptors derive from a young woman who had been exposed to COVID-19.

The chain is built from TRBV18 and TRBJ1-1, with 9 bases matching TRBD1. Germline lookup yields CDR1 KGHSH and CDR2 LQKENI. V lost 3 bases and J lost 4; bases outside the gene matches: 9. The CDR3 spans 16 residues. CDR3 loop: CASSPPGQGMGTEAFF. The DNA for the CDR3 is TGTGCCAGCTCACCGCCGGGACAGGGAATGGGCACTGAAGCTTTCTTT.

The J gene is TRBJ2-1, the V gene TRBV21-1; TRBD1 was called by the table and not checked on the DNA. TRBV21-1 is listed as a pseudogene. The CDR3 sequence is 18 residues long. CDR3 nucleotide sequence: TGTGCCAGCAGCAAAGTCACGGGGACAGGGGTTTCCTACAATGAGCAGTTCTTC. Its translation: CASSKVTGTGVSYNEQFF.

V gene TRBV2 combines with J gene TRBJ1-4; the match to TRBD1 covers 12 bases. CDR3 size: 15 residues. The V and J ends lost 6 bases and 8 bases, in that order; junction bases with no gene match: 7. Germline CDR1 SNHLY, CDR2 FYNNEI. The CDR3 is CASSAQGTGGEKLFF. CDR3 DNA: TGTGCCAGCAGCGCCCAGGGGACAGGGGGCGAAAAACTGTTTTTT.

This chain connects TRBV5-6 to TRBJ2-6; possible D gene TRBD2, 6 bases. Trimming stripped 4 bases from V and 4 bases from J, with 9 bases between. Germline CDR1 is SGHDT and CDR2 is YYEEEE. The CDR3 is 14 amino acids. The CDR3 bases are TGTGCCAGCAGCCCGGCGGGGGGGGCCAACGTCCTGACTTTC. Encoded protein: CASSPAGGANVLTF.

This rearrangement joins TRBV7-8 to TRBJ2-1, with 10 bases matching TRBD2. The CDR3 totals 17 residues. V lost 3 bases and J lost 0; bases outside the gene matches: 5. The germline V gene encodes CDR1 SGHVS and CDR2 FQNEAQ. The CDR3 DNA reads as TGTGCCAGCAGCTTGTCACTAGCGGGGAGCTCCTACAATGAGCAGTTCTTC. Amino acid sequence: CASSLSLAGSSYNEQFF.

The rearrangement uses TRBV19 and TRBJ1-2, with D uncertain. V dropped 5 bases and J dropped 7 bases, with 11 bases sitting between them. CDR1 LNHDA and CDR2 SQIVND come from the germline V gene (reference sequence). The CDR3 consists of 12 residues. Here the CDR3 reads CASSSQVRGYTF. DNA for the CDR3: TGTGCCAGTAGTTCCCAGGTCCGTGGCTACACCTTC.

The genes are TRBV25-1 and TRBJ1-2, with D hard to call. The CDR3 totals 14 residues. Germline V gene sequence: CDR1 MGHDK, CDR2 SYGVNS. Deletions cut 5 bases from V and 0 bases from J, with 10 bases between. This chain's CDR3 is CASSWQDPNYGYTF. The CDR3 DNA follows: TGTGCCAGCAGTTGGCAGGATCCTAACTATGGCTACACCTTC.

The chain's CDR3 is CAGAQDMNTEAFF. The CDR3 coding sequence is TGTGCCGGAGCCCAGGACATGAACACTGAAGCTTTCTTT. V gene TRBV2 combines with J gene TRBJ1-1; D possibly corresponds to TRBD1 (5 bases). The V and J ends lost 11 bases and 0 bases respectively, with 13 bases between them. CDR3 length equals 13 residues. From germline, CDR1 is SNHLY and CDR2 FYNNEI.

A single count supports this clone. V is TRBV5-1 and J is TRBJ2-1; TRBD2 agrees at 12 bases. J gave up 2 bases and V 7 bases, and 13 bases lay outside the gene matches. CDR1 SGHRS and CDR2 YFSETQ come from the germline V gene. CDR3 length: 18 amino acids. Here the CDR3 DNA reads TGCGCCAGCGGGGGACTAGCGGGCACCCCTAGCACCTACAATGAGCAGTTCTTC. Translation: CASGGLAGTPSTYNEQFF.

This chain joins TRBV7-3 and TRBJ2-3; the D is unclear. Germline V gene data show CDR1 as SGHTA and CDR2 as FQGTGA. V dropped 4 bases and J dropped 6 bases, with 11 bases sitting between them. This CDR3 comprises 13 residues. Here the CDR3 DNA reads TGTGCCAGCAGCTCGCAGGTTTACGATACGCAGTATTTT. This gives the protein CASSSQVYDTQYF.

V gene TRBV9 combines with J gene TRBJ2-1; 9 nucleotides agree with TRBD2. The junction had 11 bases not matched to a gene; V was cut back by 1 base and J by 3 bases. The germline CDR1 and CDR2 sequences are SGDLS and YYNGEE. There are 18 residues in the CDR3. CDR3 DNA sequence: TGTGCCAGCAGCGTATCAGCGGGGGGCCCTTACAACTACAATGAGCAGTTCTTC. Translated, it gives CASSVSAGGPYNYNEQFF.

This rearrangement joins TRBV24-1 to TRBJ1-1; D is unclear. The V gene lost 1 base and the J gene lost 1 base, with 3 bases spanning the gap. The germline CDR1 and CDR2 sequences are KGHDR and SFDVKD. This CDR3 region has 13 residues. CDR3 DNA: TGTGCCACCAGTGATTTCCGGAACACTGAAGCTTTCTTT. Translating it yields CATSDFRNTEAFF.

The gene calls are TRBV4-1 and TRBJ2-3; D is unresolved. The CDR3 has 14 amino acids. Germline CDR1 MGHRA, CDR2 YSYEKL. V was shortened by 4 bases and J by 5 bases, with 13 bases between the two germline ends. The CDR3 DNA is TGCGCCAGCAGCCCAGGAAGGCTGGTAGATACGCAGTATTTT. Translation gives CASSPGRLVDTQYF.

J is TRBJ1-4 and V is TRBV18, with unresolved D. The V end lost 3 bases, the J end lost 7 bases, and 18 bases lay between the germline ends. This CDR3 has 16 residues. Germline-derived CDR1 and CDR2 are KGHSH and LQKENI. CDR3 residues: CASSPDGRRAIEKLFF. The CDR3 nucleotides read TGTGCCAGCTCACCTGATGGGAGGAGGGCAATTGAAAAACTGTTTTTT.